This T cell receptor (beta chain) emerged from a study of OX40 agonist ivuxolimab in advanced cancers. In terms of the full investigation: The costimulatory receptor OX40 (CD134) was targeted by ivuxolimab, a fully human IgG2 agonistic monoclonal antibody. Intravenous ivuxolimab was administered to patients every 2 weeks at six dose levels: 0.01, 0.1, 0.3, 1.5, 3 and 10 mg/kg. Of the roughly 54 dose-escalation patients, hepatocellular carcinoma was present in around 19, melanoma in approximately 15, renal cell carcinoma in 9 and head and neck cancer in 9. The dose-escalation cohort was roughly 83% male with a mean age of about 54 years, ranging from 23 to 79. Patients were allowed to have had prior anti-PD-1, anti-PD-L1 or anti-CTLA-4 therapy, and approximately 37% of the dose-escalation patients had been treated with checkpoint inhibitors. Partial responses occurred in three dose-escalation patients: two with cutaneous melanoma and one with hepatocellular carcinoma. The purpose of peripheral TCRbeta sequencing was to test whether ivuxolimab changed TCR sequence diversity and led to clonal T-cell expansion. The paper describes the monotherapy dose-escalation part (N ≈ 52 patients) of the phase I trial of ivuxolimab.

From the cysteine through the phenylalanine, the CDR3 covers 12 amino acids. Of the read, only the CDR3 DNA is kept; its 36 bases are in frame from base 1. The germline ends are 8 bases apart after V is trimmed by 8 bases and J by 0 bases. CDR1 SNHLY and CDR2 FYNNEI were looked up in the germline V gene. The trial excluded patients who had a history of autoimmune disease or who were on systemic immunosuppression. In every dose cohort, peripheral blood was drawn for TCR sequencing at baseline, cycle 4 day 1, and cycle 7 day 1. The samples were taken from a phase I, first-in-human, multicenter, open-label dose-escalation trial of ivuxolimab. Adults with locally advanced or metastatic melanoma, renal cell carcinoma, hepatocellular carcinoma or head and neck squamous cell carcinoma were enrolled in the trial. Before TCR sequencing, CD4+ T cells and CD8+ T cells from peripheral blood were sorted into separate populations.

Study-wide conclusions, independent of this receptor: Low levels of normalized T-cell clonal expansion were also shown by some nonresponding patients. On average, CD8+ T cells showed more expanded clones than CD4+ T cells after ivuxolimab. Partial responders in the 0.1-3.0 mg/kg groups had among the lowest normalized peripheral clonal expansion, especially among CD8+ T cells. Which antigens the clonally expanded peripheral T cells were specific for was not determined. At doses of 0.1 to 3.0 mg/kg, clonal expansion of both CD4+ and CD8+ blood T cells was observed from baseline to week 6.

About this clone: Its antigen target is currently unknown. Base qualities are not provided; no much larger clone lies one nucleotide away. Other DNA sequences within the sample encode an identical CDR3.

To sequence the TCRbeta CDR3 region, genomic DNA was isolated from the sorted cells. The immunoSEQ Assay was used to sequence the TCRbeta CDR3 regions. The table was pulled from immuneACCESS by TCRdb, which kept in-frame rearrangements only. Such tables lose some clones; where checked, under half of the loss comes from unresolved V genes, and the rest has no known cause. In this sample the table shows approximately 84,000 clones, around 86% of which occur a single time. The top ten clonotypes cover just under 1% of the sample. Here the chain combines TRBV2 and TRBJ2-7, with the D gene too uncertain to name. The sequences come from CD4+ or CD8+ T cells sorted from blood, collected in a trial of the OX40 agonist ivuxolimab. This receptor was identified in an adult with an advanced solid tumor such as melanoma, head and neck, liver or kidney cancer. The CDR3 reads CASRGDSYEQYF. The DNA is TGTGCCAGCCGTGGCGACTCCTACGAGCAGTACTTC.